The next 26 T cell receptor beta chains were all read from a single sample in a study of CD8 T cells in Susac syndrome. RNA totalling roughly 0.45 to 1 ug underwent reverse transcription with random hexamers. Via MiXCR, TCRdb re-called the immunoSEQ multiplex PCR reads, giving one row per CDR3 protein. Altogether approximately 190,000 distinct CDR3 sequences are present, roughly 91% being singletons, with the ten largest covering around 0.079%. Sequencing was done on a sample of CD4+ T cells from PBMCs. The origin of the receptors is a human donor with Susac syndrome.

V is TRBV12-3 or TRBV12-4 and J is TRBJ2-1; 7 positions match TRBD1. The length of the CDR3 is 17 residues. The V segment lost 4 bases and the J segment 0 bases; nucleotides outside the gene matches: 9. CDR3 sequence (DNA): TGTGCCAGCAGTTCCCCCCGGGACAGTTTCTCCTACAATGAGCAGTTCTTC. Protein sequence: CASSSPRDSFSYNEQFF.

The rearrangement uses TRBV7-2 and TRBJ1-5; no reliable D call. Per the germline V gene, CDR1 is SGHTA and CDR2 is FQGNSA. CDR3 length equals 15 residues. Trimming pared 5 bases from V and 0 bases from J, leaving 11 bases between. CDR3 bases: TGTGCCAGCAGCCCGACGGTCAATAGCAATCAGCCCCAGCATTTT. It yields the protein CASSPTVNSNQPQHF.

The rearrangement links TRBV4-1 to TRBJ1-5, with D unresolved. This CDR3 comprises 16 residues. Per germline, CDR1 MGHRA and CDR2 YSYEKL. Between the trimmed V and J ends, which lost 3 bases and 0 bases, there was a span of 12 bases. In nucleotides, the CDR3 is TGCGCCAGCAGCCAGAGTCGATACTATAGCAATCAGCCCCAGCATTTT. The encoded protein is CASSQSRYYSNQPQHF.

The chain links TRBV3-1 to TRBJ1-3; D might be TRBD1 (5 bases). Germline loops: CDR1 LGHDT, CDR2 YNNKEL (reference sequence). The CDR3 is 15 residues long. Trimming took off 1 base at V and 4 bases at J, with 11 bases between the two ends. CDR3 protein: CASSQGSGGGNTIYF. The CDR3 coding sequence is TGTGCCAGCAGCCAAGGAAGTGGGGGAGGAAACACCATATATTTT.

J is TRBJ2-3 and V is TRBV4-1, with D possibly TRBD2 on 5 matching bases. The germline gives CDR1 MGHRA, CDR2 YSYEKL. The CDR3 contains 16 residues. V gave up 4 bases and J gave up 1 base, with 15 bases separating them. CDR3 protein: CASSPNANSGTDTQYF. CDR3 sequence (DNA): TGCGCCAGCAGCCCAAACGCCAATAGCGGCACAGATACGCAGTATTTT.

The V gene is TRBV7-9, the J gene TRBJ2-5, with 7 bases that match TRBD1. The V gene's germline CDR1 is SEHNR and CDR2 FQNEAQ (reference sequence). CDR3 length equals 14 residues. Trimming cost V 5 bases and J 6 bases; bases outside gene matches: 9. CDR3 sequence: CASSPATGTKTQYF. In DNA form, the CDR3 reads TGTGCCAGCAGCCCCGCGACAGGGACGAAGACCCAGTACTTC. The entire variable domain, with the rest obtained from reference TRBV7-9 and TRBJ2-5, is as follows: DTGVSQNPRHKITKRGQNVTFRCDPISEHNRLYWYRQTLGQGPEFLTYFQNEAQLEKSRLLSDRFSAERPKGSFSTLEIQRTEQGDSAMYLCASSPATGTKTQYFGPGTRLLVL.

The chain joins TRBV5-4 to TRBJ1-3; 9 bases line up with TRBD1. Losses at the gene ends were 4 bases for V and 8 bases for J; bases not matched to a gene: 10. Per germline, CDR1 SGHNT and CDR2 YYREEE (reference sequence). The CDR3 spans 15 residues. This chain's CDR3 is CASSRPGTGIDTIYF. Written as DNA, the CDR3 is TGTGCCAGCAGCCGTCCCGGGACAGGGATTGACACCATATATTTT.

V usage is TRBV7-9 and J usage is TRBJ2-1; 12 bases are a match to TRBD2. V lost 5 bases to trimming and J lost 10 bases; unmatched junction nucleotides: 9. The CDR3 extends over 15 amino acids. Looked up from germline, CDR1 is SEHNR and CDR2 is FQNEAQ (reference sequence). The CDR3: CASSRGLAGPAEQFF. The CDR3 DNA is TGTGCCAGCAGCCGGGGACTAGCGGGCCCGGCGGAGCAGTTCTTC.

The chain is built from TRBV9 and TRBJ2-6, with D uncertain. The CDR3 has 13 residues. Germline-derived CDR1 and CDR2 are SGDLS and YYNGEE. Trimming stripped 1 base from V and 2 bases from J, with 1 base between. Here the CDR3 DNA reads TGTGCCAGCAGCGTACCTGGGGCCAACGTCCTGACTTTC. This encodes CASSVPGANVLTF.

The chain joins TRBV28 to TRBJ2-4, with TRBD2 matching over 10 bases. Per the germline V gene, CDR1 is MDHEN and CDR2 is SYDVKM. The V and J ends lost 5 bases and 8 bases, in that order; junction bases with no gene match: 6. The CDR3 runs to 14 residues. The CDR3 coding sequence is TGTGCCAGCAGTCCGGGGACTAGCGTTTACATTCAGTACTTC. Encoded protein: CASSPGTSVYIQYF.

Here the CDR3 DNA reads TGTGCCAGCAGTTTGCAGGTCCCCAGCAATCAGCCCCAGCATTTT. Its protein product is CASSLQVPSNQPQHF. This chain uses TRBV27 with TRBJ1-5; D unclear. V lost 3 bases, J lost 1 base, and 10 bases lay in between. The germline V gene has CDR1 MNHEY and CDR2 SMNVEV (reference sequence). The CDR3 length is 15 residues.

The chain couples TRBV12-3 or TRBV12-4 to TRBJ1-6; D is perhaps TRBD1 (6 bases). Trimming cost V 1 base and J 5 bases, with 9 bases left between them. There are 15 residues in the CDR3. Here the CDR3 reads CASSLGGQNNSPLHF. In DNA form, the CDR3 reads TGTGCCAGCAGTTTAGGGGGACAAAATAATTCACCCCTCCACTTT.

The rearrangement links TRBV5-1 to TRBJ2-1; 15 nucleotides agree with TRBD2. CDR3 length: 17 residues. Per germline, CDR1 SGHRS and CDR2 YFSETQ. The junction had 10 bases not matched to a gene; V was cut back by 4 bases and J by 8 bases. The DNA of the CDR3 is TGCGCCAGCAGCACCCGGACTAGCGGGGGGGCGGTCGATGAGCAGTTCTTC. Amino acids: CASSTRTSGGAVDEQFF.

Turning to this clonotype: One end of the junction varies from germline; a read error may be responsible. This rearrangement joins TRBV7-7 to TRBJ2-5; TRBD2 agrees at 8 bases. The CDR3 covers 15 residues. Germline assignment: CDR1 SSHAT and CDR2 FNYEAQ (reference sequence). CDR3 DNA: TGTGCTAGCAGCTTATCCGGGGGGGGCCGAGAGACCCAGTACTTC. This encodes CASSLSGGGRETQYF.

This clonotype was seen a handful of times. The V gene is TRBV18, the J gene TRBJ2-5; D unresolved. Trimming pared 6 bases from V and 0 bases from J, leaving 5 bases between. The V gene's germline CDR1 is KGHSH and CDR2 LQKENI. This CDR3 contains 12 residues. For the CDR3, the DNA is TGTGCCAGCTCCCCGTACCAAGAGACCCAGTACTTC. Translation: CASSPYQETQYF.

As DNA, the CDR3 is TGTGCCAGCAGTTTATCCACCTCTGGCACTGAAGCTTTCTTT. Amino acids: CASSLSTSGTEAFF. This chain links TRBV27 with TRBJ1-1; no reliable D call. Trimming removed 0 bases at V and 4 bases at J, with 9 bases between. Germline V gene data show CDR1 as MNHEY and CDR2 as SMNVEV (reference sequence). The CDR3 covers 14 residues.

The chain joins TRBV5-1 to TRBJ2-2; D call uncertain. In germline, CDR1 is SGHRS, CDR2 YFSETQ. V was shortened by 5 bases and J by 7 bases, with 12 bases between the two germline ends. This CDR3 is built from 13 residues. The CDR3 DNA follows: TGCGCCAGCAGGGCCGAGGAGAACGGGGAGCTGTTTTTT. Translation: CASRAEENGELFF. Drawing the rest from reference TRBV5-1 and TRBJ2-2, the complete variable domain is KAGVTQTPRYLIKTRGQQVTLSCSPISGHRSVSWYQQTPGQGLQFLFEYFSETQRNKGNFPGRFSGRQFSNSRSEMNVSTLELGDSALYLCASRAEENGELFFGEGSRLTVL.

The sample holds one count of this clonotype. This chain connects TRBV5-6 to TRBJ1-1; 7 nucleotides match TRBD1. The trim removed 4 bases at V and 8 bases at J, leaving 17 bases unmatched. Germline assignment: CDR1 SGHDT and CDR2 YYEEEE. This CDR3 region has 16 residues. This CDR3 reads CASSRPWEGARIEAFF. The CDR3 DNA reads TGTGCCAGCAGCCGCCCCTGGGAGGGGGCGCGGATAGAAGCTTTCTTT.

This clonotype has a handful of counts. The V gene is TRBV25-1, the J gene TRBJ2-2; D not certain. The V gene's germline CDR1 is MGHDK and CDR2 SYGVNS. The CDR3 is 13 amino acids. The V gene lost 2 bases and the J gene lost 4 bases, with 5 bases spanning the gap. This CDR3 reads CASSEDFTGELFF. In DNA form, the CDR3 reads TGTGCCAGCAGTGAAGACTTCACCGGGGAGCTGTTTTTT. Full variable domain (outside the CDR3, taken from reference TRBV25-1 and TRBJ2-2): EADIYQTPRYLVIGTGKKITLECSQTMGHDKMYWYQQDPGMELHLIHYSYGVNSTEKGDLSSESTVSRIRTEHFPLTLESARPSHTSQYLCASSEDFTGELFFGEGSRLTVL.

Here the CDR3 reads CASSFSASGEQFF. CDR3 coding DNA: TGTGCCAGCAGCTTTTCAGCTAGCGGAGAGCAGTTCTTC. This chain uses TRBV7-6 with TRBJ2-1; 7 positions match TRBD2. Germline lookup yields CDR1 SGHVS and CDR2 FNYEAQ. V lost 3 bases, J lost 10 bases, and 6 bases stayed unmatched. The CDR3 is 13 amino acids.

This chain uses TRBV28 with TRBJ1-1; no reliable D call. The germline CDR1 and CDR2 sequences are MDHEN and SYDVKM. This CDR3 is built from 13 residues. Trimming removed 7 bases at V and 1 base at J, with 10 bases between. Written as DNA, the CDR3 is TGTGCCAGCATTCGAGAGAGGAACACTGAAGCTTTCTTT. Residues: CASIRERNTEAFF.

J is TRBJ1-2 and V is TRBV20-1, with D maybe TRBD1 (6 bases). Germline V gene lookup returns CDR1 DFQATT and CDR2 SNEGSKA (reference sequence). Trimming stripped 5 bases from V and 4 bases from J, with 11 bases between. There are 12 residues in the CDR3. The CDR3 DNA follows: TGCAGTGCTGCAGGGGCGATCTATGGCTACACCTTC. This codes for CSAAGAIYGYTF.

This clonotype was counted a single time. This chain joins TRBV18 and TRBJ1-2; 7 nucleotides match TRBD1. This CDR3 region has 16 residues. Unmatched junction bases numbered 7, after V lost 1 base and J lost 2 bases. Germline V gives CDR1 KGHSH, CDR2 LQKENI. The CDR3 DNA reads TGTGCCAGCTCACCACGAGAGGGACAGATAAACTATGGCTACACCTTC. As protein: CASSPREGQINYGYTF.

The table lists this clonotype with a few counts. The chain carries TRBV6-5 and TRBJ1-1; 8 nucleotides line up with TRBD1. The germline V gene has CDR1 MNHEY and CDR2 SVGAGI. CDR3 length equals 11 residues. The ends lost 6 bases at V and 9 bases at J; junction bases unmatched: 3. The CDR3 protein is CASSRQGKAFF. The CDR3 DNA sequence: TGTGCCAGCAGCCGACAGGGGAAAGCTTTCTTT.

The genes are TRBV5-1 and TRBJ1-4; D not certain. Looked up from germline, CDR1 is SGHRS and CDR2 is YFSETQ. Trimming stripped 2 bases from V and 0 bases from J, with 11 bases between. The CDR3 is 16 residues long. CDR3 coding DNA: TGCGCCAGCAGCTTCGACCGATCTGCAACTAATGAAAAACTGTTTTTT. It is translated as CASSFDRSATNEKLFF.

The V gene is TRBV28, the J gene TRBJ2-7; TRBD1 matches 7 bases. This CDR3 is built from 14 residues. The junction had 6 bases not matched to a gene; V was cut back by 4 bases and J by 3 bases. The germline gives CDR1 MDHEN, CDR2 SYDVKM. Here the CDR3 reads CASSSLTGFYEQYF. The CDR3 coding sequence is TGTGCCAGCAGTTCCCTGACAGGGTTCTACGAGCAGTACTTC. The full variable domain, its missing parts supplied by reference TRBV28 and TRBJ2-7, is DVKVTQSSRYLVKRTGEKVFLECVQDMDHENMFWYRQDPGLGLRLIYFSYDVKMKEKGDIPEGYSVSREKKERFSLILESASTNQTSMYLCASSSLTGFYEQYFGPGTRLTVT.